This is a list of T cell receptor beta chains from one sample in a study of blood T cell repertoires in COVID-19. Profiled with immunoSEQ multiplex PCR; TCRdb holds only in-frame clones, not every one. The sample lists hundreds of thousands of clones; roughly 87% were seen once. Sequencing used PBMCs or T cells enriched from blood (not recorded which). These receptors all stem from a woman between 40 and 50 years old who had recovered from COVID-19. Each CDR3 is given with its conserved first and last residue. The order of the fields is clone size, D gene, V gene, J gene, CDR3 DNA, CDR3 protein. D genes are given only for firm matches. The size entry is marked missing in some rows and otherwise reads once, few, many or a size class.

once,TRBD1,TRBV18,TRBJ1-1,TGTGCCAGCTCACCCGAGTTTGGAGGGGGCGGCACTGAAGCTTTCTTT,CASSPEFGGGGTEAFF
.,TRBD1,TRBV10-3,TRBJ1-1,TGTGCCATCAGTGAGGGGACAGGGAGGGACACTGAAGCTTTCTTT,CAISEGTGRDTEAFF
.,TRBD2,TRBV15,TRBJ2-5,TGTGCCACCAGCAGAGATCGAGCCGGGCGTAGCGGGACTGGAGAGACCCAGTACTTC,CATSRDRAGRSGTGETQYF
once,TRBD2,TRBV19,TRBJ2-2,TGTGCCAGTAGTATAGATCTAGCGGGAGTAGTCACCGGGGAGCTGTTTTTT,CASSIDLAGVVTGELFF
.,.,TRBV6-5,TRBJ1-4,TGTGCCAGCAGTTTAGAACCGAATGAAAAACTGTTTTTT,CASSLEPNEKLFF
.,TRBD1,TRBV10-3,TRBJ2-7,TGTGCCATCAGCCCCGACAGGGGTTCGTCCGAGCAGTACTTC,CAISPDRGSSEQYF
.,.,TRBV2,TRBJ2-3,TGTGCCAGCAGTGAGTCTAGGGGTGCACTTTATACGCAGTATTTT,CASSESRGALYTQYF
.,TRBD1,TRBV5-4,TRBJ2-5,TGTGCCAGCGGCCGAGGGGGACAGGGCGGGCAAGAGACCCAGTACTTC,CASGRGGQGGQETQYF
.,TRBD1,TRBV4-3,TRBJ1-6,TGCGCCAGCAGCCAAGAATACAGGGGAGACTCACCCCTCCACTTT,CASSQEYRGDSPLHF
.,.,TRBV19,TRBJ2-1,TGTGCCAGTAGTACAGGCGGGGTTGCCGAGCAGTTCTTC,CASSTGGVAEQFF
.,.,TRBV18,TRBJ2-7,TGTGCCAGCTCACCGGGCCCAGGGGATATCTACGAGCAGTACTTC,CASSPGPGDIYEQYF
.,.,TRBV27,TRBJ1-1,TGTGCCAGCAGCCCACAGGGATCTTATAGACCTGAAGCTTTCTTT,CASSPQGSYRPEAFF
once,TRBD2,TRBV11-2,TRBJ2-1,TGTGCCAGCAGCTTAGATTGGCGGGAGTGGGCGAATGAGCAGTTCTTC,CASSLDWREWANEQFF
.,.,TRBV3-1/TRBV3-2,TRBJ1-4,TGTGCCAGCACTTTGGGGTCAGGGCCCCTTGGTGAAAAACTGTTTTTT,CASTLGSGPLGEKLFF
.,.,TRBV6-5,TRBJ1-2,TGTGCCAGCAGCCAGGGCCACTATGGCTACACCTTC,CASSQGHYGYTF
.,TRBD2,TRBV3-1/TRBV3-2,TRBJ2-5,TGTGCCAGCAGCCTAAATCCCCTCCTGCGACTAGCGGGCACGGGGGAGACCCAGTACTTC,CASSLNPLLRLAGTGETQYF
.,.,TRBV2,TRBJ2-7,TGTGCCAGCAGTCCAGCGTTCGAGCAGTACTTC,CASSPAFEQYF
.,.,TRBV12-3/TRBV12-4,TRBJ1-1,TGTGCCAGCAGTTTCCCCCTGGGACTAGAGGCTTTCTTT,CASSFPLGLEAFF
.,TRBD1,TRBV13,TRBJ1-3,TGTGCCAGCAGCTTATTTGGGACAGGGTACTCTGGAAACACCATATATTTT,CASSLFGTGYSGNTIYF
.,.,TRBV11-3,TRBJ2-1,TGTGCCAGCAGCTTGAGGGGGACCAACAATGAGCAGTTCTTC,CASSLRGTNNEQFF
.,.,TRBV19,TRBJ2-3,TGTGCCAGTAGTATGCGGGCCGGCAGCACAGATACGCAGTATTTT,CASSMRAGSTDTQYF
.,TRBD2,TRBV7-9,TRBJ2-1,TGTGCCAGCAGCCGCTGGGAGGGAGGGCCCTACAATGAGCAGTTCTTC,CASSRWEGGPYNEQFF
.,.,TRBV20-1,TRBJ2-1,TGCAGTGCCCGGAGTCCCGCTGAGCAGTTCTTC,CSARSPAEQFF
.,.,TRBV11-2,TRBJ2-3,TGTGCCAGCAGCTCCTCCGGGACTCGCGGCGATACGCAGTATTTT,CASSSSGTRGDTQYF
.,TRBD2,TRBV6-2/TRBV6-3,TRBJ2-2,TGTGCCAGCAGTTACGGACTAGGGGTTTTCGGGGAGCTGTTTTTT,CASSYGLGVFGELFF
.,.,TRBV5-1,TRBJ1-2,TGCGCCAGCAGCTTGGAAACTCATGGCTACACCTTC,CASSLETHGYTF
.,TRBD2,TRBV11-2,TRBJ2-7,TGTGCCAGCTCCGGGGGGGCGGGGAGAGCCTACGAGCAGTACTTC,CASSGGAGRAYEQYF
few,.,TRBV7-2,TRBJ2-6,TGTGCCAGCAGTCAGCAGGGGACAATCTCTGGGGCCAACGTCCTGACTTTC,CASSQQGTISGANVLTF
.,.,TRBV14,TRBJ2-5,TGTGCCAGCAGCCAAGTAGCTGAGACCCAGTACTTC,CASSQVAETQYF
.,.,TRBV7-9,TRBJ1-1,TGTGCCAGCAGCATAGAGGGGCCGTTGAAGGCTTTCTTT,CASSIEGPLKAFF
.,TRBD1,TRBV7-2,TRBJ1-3,TGTGCCAGCAAACAGGGGGCTGGAAACACCATATATTTT,CASKQGAGNTIYF
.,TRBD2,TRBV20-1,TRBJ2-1,TGCAGTGCTAGTGGTCTAGCGGGAGGGCCCTACAATGAGCAGTTCTTC,CSASGLAGGPYNEQFF
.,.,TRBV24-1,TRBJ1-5,TGTGCCACCAGTGATTCCCTTACAGTACAGCCCCAGCATTTT,CATSDSLTVQPQHF
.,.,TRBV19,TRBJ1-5,TGTGCCAGTAGTATAGGGGGCGATCAGCCCCAGCATTTT,CASSIGGDQPQHF
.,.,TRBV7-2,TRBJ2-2,TGTGCCAGCAGCTTAGCGCTCATGGACAGAAGAACCGGGGAGCTGTTTTTT,CASSLALMDRRTGELFF
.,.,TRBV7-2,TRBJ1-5,TGTGCCAGCAGCCAAGGGGGGGGCCTTAGCAATCAGCCCCAGCATTTT,CASSQGGGLSNQPQHF
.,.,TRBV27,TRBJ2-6,TGTGCCAGCAGTCTCACAATTTCGGGACACATCTCTGGGGCCAACGTCCTGACTTTC,CASSLTISGHISGANVLTF
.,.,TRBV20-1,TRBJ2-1,TGCAGTGCTAGAGAAGCGAATGAGCAGTTCTTC,CSAREANEQFF
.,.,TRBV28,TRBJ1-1,TGTGCCAGCACTCGTGACATGAACACTGAAGCTTTCTTT,CASTRDMNTEAFF
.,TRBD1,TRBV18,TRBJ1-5,TGTGCCAGCTCACCCGACAGGGCACAGCCCCAGCATTTT,CASSPDRAQPQHF
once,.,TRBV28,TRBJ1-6,TGTGCCAGCAGGGGATCGGGGGGCACGTATAATTCACCCCTCCACTTT,CASRGSGGTYNSPLHF
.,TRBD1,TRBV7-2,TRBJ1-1,TGTGCCAGCAGCTTTCGGGACAGGGGGACTGAAGCTTTCTTT,CASSFRDRGTEAFF
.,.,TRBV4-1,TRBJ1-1,TGCGCCAGCAGCCAAGTCGCGCCGGGGATTGAAGCTTTCTTT,CASSQVAPGIEAFF
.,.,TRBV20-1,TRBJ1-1,TGCAGTGCTAGGGCCCCAATTGAAGCTTTCTTT,CSARAPIEAFF
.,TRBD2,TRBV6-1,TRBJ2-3,TGTGCCAGCAGTGTAAGCGGACCGTCAAGCGGCGGGAGTACGCGTACGCAGTATTTT,CASSVSGPSSGGSTRTQYF
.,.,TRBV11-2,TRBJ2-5,TGTGCCAGCAGCTTAGACCCTCCGGGGGTAGAGACCCAGTACTTC,CASSLDPPGVETQYF
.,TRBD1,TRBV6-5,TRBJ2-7,TGTGCCAGCAGGGACAGGGGAACCTACGAGCAGTACTTC,CASRDRGTYEQYF
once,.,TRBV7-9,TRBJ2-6,TGTGCCAGCAGCCCCATGTCCTCTGGGGCCAACGTCCTGACTTTC,CASSPMSSGANVLTF
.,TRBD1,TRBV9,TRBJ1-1,TGTGCCAGCAGCCCCAGGGGGAGTGAAACTGAAGCTTTCTTT,CASSPRGSETEAFF
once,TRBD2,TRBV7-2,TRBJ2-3,TGTGCCAGCAGCTTAGGCTTAGGGACTAGCGTCACAGATACGCAGTATTTT,CASSLGLGTSVTDTQYF
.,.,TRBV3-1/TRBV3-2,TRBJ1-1,TGTGCCAGCAGCGCTGGGAGGGGGACTGAAGCTTTCTTT,CASSAGRGTEAFF
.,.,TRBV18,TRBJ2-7,TGTGCCAGCTCACTAGCGGAAGCCTACGAGCAGTACTTC,CASSLAEAYEQYF
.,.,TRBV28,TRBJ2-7,TGTGCCAGCAGTACAGCAATAATCAACGAGCAGTACTTC,CASSTAIINEQYF
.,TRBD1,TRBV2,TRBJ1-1,TGTGCCAGCAGGAAGGACAGGCCGGGGGAAGCTTTCTTT,CASRKDRPGEAFF